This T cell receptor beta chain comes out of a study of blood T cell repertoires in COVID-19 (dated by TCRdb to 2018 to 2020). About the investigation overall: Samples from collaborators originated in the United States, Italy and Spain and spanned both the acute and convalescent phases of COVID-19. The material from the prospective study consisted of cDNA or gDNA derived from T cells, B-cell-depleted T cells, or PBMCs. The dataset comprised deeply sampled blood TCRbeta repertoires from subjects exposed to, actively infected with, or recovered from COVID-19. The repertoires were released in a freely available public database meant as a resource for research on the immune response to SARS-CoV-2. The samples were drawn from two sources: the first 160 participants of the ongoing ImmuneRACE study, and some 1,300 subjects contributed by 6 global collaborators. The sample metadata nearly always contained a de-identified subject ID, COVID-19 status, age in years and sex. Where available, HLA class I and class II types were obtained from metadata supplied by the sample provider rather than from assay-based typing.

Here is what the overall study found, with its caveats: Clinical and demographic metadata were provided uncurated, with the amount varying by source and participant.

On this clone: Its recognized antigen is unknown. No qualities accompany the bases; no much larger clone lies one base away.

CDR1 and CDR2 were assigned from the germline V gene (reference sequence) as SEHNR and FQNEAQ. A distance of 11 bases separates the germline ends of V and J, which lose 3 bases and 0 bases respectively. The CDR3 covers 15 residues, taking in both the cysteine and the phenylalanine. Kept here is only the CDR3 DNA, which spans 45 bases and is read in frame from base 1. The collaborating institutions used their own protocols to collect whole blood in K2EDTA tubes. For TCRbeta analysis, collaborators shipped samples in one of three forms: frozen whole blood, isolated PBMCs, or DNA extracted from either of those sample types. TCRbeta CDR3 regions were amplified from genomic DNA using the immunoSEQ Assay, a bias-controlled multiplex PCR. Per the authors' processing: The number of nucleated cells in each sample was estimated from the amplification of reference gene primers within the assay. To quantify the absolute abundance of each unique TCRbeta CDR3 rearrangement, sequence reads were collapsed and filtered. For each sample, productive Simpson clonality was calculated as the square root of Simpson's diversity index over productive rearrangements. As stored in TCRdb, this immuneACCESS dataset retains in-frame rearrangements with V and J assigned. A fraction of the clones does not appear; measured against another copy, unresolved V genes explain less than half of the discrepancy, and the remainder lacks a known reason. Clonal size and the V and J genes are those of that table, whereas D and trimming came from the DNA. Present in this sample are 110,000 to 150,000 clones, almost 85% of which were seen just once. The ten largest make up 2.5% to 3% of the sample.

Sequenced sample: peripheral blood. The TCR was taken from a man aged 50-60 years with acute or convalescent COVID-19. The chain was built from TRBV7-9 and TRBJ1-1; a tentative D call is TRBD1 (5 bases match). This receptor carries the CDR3 CASSFREGLNTEAFF. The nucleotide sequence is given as TGTGCCAGCAGCTTTAGGGAGGGGTTGAACACTGAAGCTTTCTTT.